The rows below give T cell receptor beta chains drawn from one sample of a study of shared clonotypes between healthy human individuals. Measured with immunoSEQ multiplex PCR; TCRdb has only the in-frame clones, and not every one. The sample contains about 560,000 clones, roughly 72% of which appear only once. The sequenced material came from PBMCs. The receptor source for this set is a middle-aged woman in good health. Some clones in this sample may be carry-over from other donors' samples. CDR3s include the opening cysteine and the closing phenylalanine or tryptophan. D genes are given only for firm matches. Only some rows state a clone size, as once, few, many or a class for expanded clones.

d_call	v_call	cdr3_length	j_call	clone_size	cdr3_aa	cdr3_nt
.	TRBV7-2	16	TRBJ1-3	once	CASSLGLTSSGNTIYF	TGTGCCAGCAGCTTGGGACTTACGAGCTCTGGAAACACCATATATTTT
TRBD1	TRBV7-9	16	TRBJ1-2	.	CASSLDGDRDLHGYTF	TGTGCCAGCAGCTTAGACGGGGACAGGGACCTGCATGGCTACACCTTC
.	TRBV7-9	15	TRBJ1-2	.	CASSLEGGSNYGYTF	TGTGCCAGCAGCTTAGAGGGAGGCTCTAACTATGGCTACACCTTC
.	TRBV2	13	TRBJ2-1	many	CASRGFPYNEQFF	TGTGCCAGCAGGGGGTTTCCCTACAATGAGCAGTTCTTC
TRBD1	TRBV5-6	15	TRBJ2-7	few	CASSRDYRGQYEQYF	TGTGCCAGCAGCCGAGACTACAGGGGGCAATACGAGCAGTACTTC
TRBD2	TRBV18	17	TRBJ2-1	few	CASSPLGAGVSYNEQFF	TGTGCCAGCTCACCTCTAGGAGCGGGAGTCTCCTACAATGAGCAGTTCTTC
TRBD2	TRBV2	15	TRBJ2-1	.	CASKKTSGTYNEQFF	TGTGCCAGCAAGAAGACTAGCGGCACCTACAATGAGCAGTTCTTC
.	TRBV5-1	14	TRBJ2-7	.	CASSLEGHSYEQYF	TGCGCCAGCAGCTTGGAGGGACACTCCTACGAGCAGTACTTC
.	TRBV19	15	TRBJ2-7	.	CASTLKGWGWDEQYF	TGTGCCAGTACCCTAAAGGGGTGGGGATGGGACGAGCAGTACTTC
.	TRBV25-1	15	TRBJ1-3	.	CASSEHGPGGSTIYF	TGTGCCAGCAGTGAACATGGTCCCGGAGGAAGCACCATATATTTT
.	TRBV30	15	TRBJ1-3	few	CAWSLGQDSGNTIYF	TGTGCCTGGAGTTTAGGTCAGGACTCTGGAAACACCATATATTTT
.	TRBV7-3	17	TRBJ1-3	once	CASSLNPPGLTGNTIYF	TGTGCCAGCAGCTTAAACCCCCCGGGTCTTACGGGAAACACCATATATTTT
.	TRBV7-6	15	TRBJ2-1	.	CASSLAGMAYNEQFF	TGTGCCAGCAGCTTAGCGGGAATGGCCTACAATGAGCAGTTCTTC
TRBD2	TRBV6-6	14	TRBJ2-5	.	CASRLWGTAGAQYF	TGTGCCAGCAGACTATGGGGGACGGCGGGGGCCCAGTACTTC
TRBD1	TRBV27	18	TRBJ2-2	.	CASSLFGLGQGAAGELFF	TGTGCCAGCAGTTTATTTGGTCTGGGACAGGGGGCGGCCGGGGAGCTGTTTTTT
TRBD1	TRBV7-2	17	TRBJ1-6	.	CASSLVGTDVYNSPLHF	TGTGCCAGCAGCTTAGTCGGGACAGATGTTTATAATTCACCCCTCCACTTT
TRBD2	TRBV4-1	14	TRBJ2-7	few	CASSQERGSYEQYF	TGCGCCAGCAGCCAAGAGCGGGGGTCCTACGAGCAGTACTTC
.	TRBV7-3	13	TRBJ1-2	few	CASSTDTGWGYTF	TGTGCCAGCAGCACCGACACCGGCTGGGGCTACACCTTC
.	TRBV11-2	14	TRBJ2-7	once	CASSPRTYSYEQYF	TGTGCCAGCAGCCCAAGGACCTACTCCTACGAGCAGTACTTC
TRBD1	TRBV9	13	TRBJ2-7	.	CASSPRGLGEQYF	TGTGCCAGCAGCCCCAGGGGGCTAGGCGAGCAGTACTTC
TRBD2	TRBV5-1	15	TRBJ2-1	many	CASSREGGSYNEQFF	TGCGCCAGCAGTCGGGAGGGAGGATCCTACAATGAGCAGTTCTTC
.	TRBV5-5	14	TRBJ1-5	few	CASSTRQERQPQHF	TGTGCCAGCAGCACACGACAGGAGCGTCAGCCCCAGCATTTT
.	TRBV7-2	15	TRBJ1-3	.	CASSLDGSSGNTIYF	TGTGCCAGCAGCTTGGACGGGAGCTCTGGAAACACCATATATTTT
TRBD2	TRBV29-1	16	TRBJ2-3	.	CSVEDRTSGGPDTQYF	TGCAGCGTTGAAGATCGGACTAGCGGTGGGCCAGATACGCAGTATTTT
.	TRBV5-1	12	TRBJ1-1	few	CASSLGDTEAFF	TGCGCCAGCAGCCTCGGAGACACTGAAGCTTTCTTT
.	TRBV7-3	16	TRBJ2-1	.	CASSFGGTDGNNEQFF	TGTGCCAGCAGCTTTGGTGGGACGGACGGAAACAATGAGCAGTTCTTC
TRBD2	TRBV11-2	18	TRBJ2-3	.	CASSPRTSGRGGTDTQYF	TGTGCCAGCAGCCCCCGGACTAGCGGGAGGGGAGGCACAGATACGCAGTATTTT
.	TRBV5-1	13	TRBJ1-1	.	CASSPGVRSGAFF	TGCGCCAGCAGCCCTGGGGTCCGATCGGGAGCTTTCTTT
TRBD2	TRBV5-1	15	TRBJ2-7	.	CASSQGTSGKYEQYF	TGCGCCAGCAGCCAAGGGACTAGCGGGAAATACGAGCAGTACTTC
TRBD2	TRBV6-5	15	TRBJ2-3	.	CASSPGLAGTDTQYF	TGTGCCAGCAGTCCCGGGTTAGCGGGAACAGATACGCAGTATTTT
.	TRBV27	14	TRBJ2-2	.	CASRFTGNTGELFF	TGTGCCAGCAGATTTACAGGGAACACCGGGGAGCTGTTTTTT
.	TRBV7-2	12	TRBJ2-4	.	CASSLDQSPQYF	TGTGCCAGCAGCTTGGACCAAAGCCCTCAGTACTTC
.	TRBV29-1	13	TRBJ2-1	.	CSAAAGVYNEQFF	TGCAGCGCCGCCGCTGGAGTATACAATGAGCAGTTCTTC
TRBD1	TRBV11-2	14	TRBJ1-1	.	CASSLALQGVGAFF	TGTGCCAGCAGCTTAGCCTTACAGGGGGTAGGAGCTTTCTTT
TRBD1	TRBV11-2	17	TRBJ1-2	once	CASSLGPQGATIYGYTF	TGTGCCAGCAGCTTAGGCCCCCAGGGGGCGACGATCTATGGCTACACCTTC
.	TRBV5-1	17	TRBJ2-1	.	CASSERRQTPSYNEQFF	TGCGCCAGCAGCGAACGAAGACAGACGCCCTCCTACAATGAGCAGTTCTTC